This entry concerns a single T cell receptor beta chain. This clonotype was picked up a small number of times. Its specific antigen is unknown. No base quality values were provided; no much bigger clone lies one nucleotide off. Every donor was a healthy Caucasian. The twin cohort comprised three pairs of female monozygotic twins, all aged roughly 18 to 30 years. Positive isolation kits from Invitrogen were used to isolate CD4+ and CD8+ T cell populations. This record belongs to a study of identical twins (dated by TCRdb to the mid-2010s). Broadly, across the study: TCR alpha and beta repertoires from monozygotic twins, unrelated adults of various ages and cord blood were deep-sequenced to test whether fetal clonotypes persist. To rule out contamination, replicate twin experiments were performed at different times with different library preparation protocols. What the research found in general, with its limitations: Fewer insertions were carried by abundant cord blood beta clonotypes; a weaker similar trend was observed in young adult naive repertoires, while no such trend was observed in memory repertoires. Compared with coincidental sharing between unrelated individuals, out-of-frame TCR alpha sequences shared between twins showed an excess of sequences with low generation probability. In monozygotic twins, recombination models systematically underestimated out-of-frame TCR alpha sharing, but the models matched the sharing seen between unrelated individuals. Zero-insertion analyses could be partly confounded by invariant T cells such as MAIT and iNKT, although diverse VJ usage argued against such confounding for most clonotypes. Conclusions relied on cross-sectional statistical analysis, since the same donors could not be followed over many years. The excess sharing between twins in beta out-of-frame sequences was weaker because fewer shared sequences reduced the signal-to-noise ratio.

Relative to germline, V is missing 3 bases and J is missing 8 bases, with 6 bases of the junction outside any gene match. The CDR3 covers 14 residues, taking in both the cysteine and the phenylalanine. Only CDR3 DNA is held: 42 bases, read in frame from base 1. CDR1 and CDR2, looked up from the germline V gene, are SGHTA and FQGNSA. Library creation used 5' RACE. TCRdb shows the sequencer as Illumina HiSeq 2000. Template switching introduced a universal primer binding site; the final cDNA contained a unique molecular identifier, enabling accurate counting of TCR cDNA molecules. First-strand cDNA for TCR alpha and beta chains was synthesized from specific primers in the conserved constant-segment region. To control for contamination, every cDNA library carried two barcodes: a SMART-Mk sample barcode plus Illumina barcodes. TruSeq adapter sequences, together with Illumina sample barcodes, were added in two successive PCR steps. The TCR alpha and beta cDNA libraries were sequenced on the Illumina HiSeq platform using custom primers. As for the authors' bioinformatics: Unique molecular identifiers were extracted from raw reads with MiGEC, and CDR3 positions were determined with MiXCR. Recombination models were inferred per individual with the repgenHMM and IGoR tools using an EM algorithm. The analysis of shared clonotypes was done with the tcR package in R, with sharing normalized by the product of cloneset sizes. To study raw recombination without the effects of thymic and clonal selection, out-of-frame nonproductive sequences were analyzed. The public reads were reanalyzed by TCRdb: fastp trimming at Q25, MiXCR alignment, in-frame beta chains only. Each entry is one CDR3 protein sequence, shown with its most common DNA and genes. The V and J calls and clone size are TCRdb's, not the authors'. The sample table shows 430,000 or so distinct CDR3 sequences, and roughly a quarter are seen once. The ten largest clones take up 2.9% of the sample.

The same data also contributed to another study, on T cells expressing NK-cell markers. The second paper states: Under ten donors provided sorted CD3+CD56+NKG2C+, CD3+CD56+NKG2C- and CD3+CD56-NKG2C+ T-cell subsets, whose TCR beta-chain repertoires were profiled. Seven of the eight sequenced donors were HCMV-seropositive and one was HCMV-seronegative. In several experiments an anti-gammadeltaTCR antibody was added to restrict sorting to alphabetaTCR-expressing T cells. In six donors, the dominant CD3+CD56+NKG2C+ clonotypes were among the top 10 CD8+ clonotypes and accounted for about 1.0-7.0% of CD8+ T cells. Those dominant clonotypes were again the most abundant among CD3+CD56-NKG2C+ cells in several donors, at 28.3-60.1%. It remained unclear whether the expanded NKG2C-expressing T cell clones were specific for HCMV antigens. The study sequenced eight donors, all healthy volunteers chosen at random: three men and five women. To determine HCMV serostatus, a commercial ELISA kit was used to detect HCMV-specific IgG in serum. MIGEC was used to demultiplex reads and group the reads by UMI, and MiTCR was used to assemble and quantify clonotypes. Only TCR cDNA sequences supported by at least two reads were kept to exclude erroneous sequences. Downstream repertoire analysis used the tcR package, and clonotypes were matched across fractions by CDR3 nucleotide sequence plus V segment. Antigen specificity was annotated against VDJdb with VDJmatch, allowing one amino acid substitution in CDR3.

The rearrangement combines TRBV7-2 with TRBJ2-2; 7 bases in between match TRBD1. Sequencing was performed on CD4+ T cells sorted from blood. The source of this sequence is a woman under 30 in good health. The nucleotide sequence reads TGTGCCAGCAGCTTGGGGACAGTCGTAGGGGAGCTGTTTTTT. Its protein product is CASSLGTVVGELFF.